The T cell receptor (beta chain) under discussion was sequenced for a study of radiotherapy plus CTLA-4 blockade in lung cancer. About the research overall: An objective response was seen in 15% to 20% of patients, and disease control in 25% to 40%.

Produced via immunoSEQ multiplex PCR; TCRdb's table is partial and in-frame only. The repertoire holds 85,000 to 90,000 clones, with about three quarters as singletons. A remark on this clone: Its antigen is undetermined.

The J segment lost 7 bases and the V segment lost 2 bases, leaving 3 bases of the junction unmatched. Looked up from germline, CDR1 is MNHEY and CDR2 is SMNVEV (reference sequence). The CDR3 is made up of 13 amino acids. Study-wide results and limits: Radiotherapy was combined with ipilimumab, and tumor-derived TCR clones then expanded in blood.

Focal radiation was given together with CTLA-4 blockade (ipilimumab) to patients with chemo-refractory metastatic non-small-cell lung cancer. This material consisted of peripheral blood, taken from a patient treated with radiotherapy plus ipilimumab. V usage is TRBV27 and J usage is TRBJ1-1, with 8 bases that match TRBD1. This clonotype originated in a human donor with non-small cell lung cancer that progressed on radiotherapy plus ipilimumab. The CDR3 sequence is CASSLNRGIEAFF. As DNA, the CDR3 is TGTGCCAGCAGTTTAAACAGGGGGATTGAAGCTTTCTTT.